This TCR beta chain was identified in a study of blood T cell repertoires in COVID-19. Assay used: immunoSEQ multiplex PCR; TCRdb lists only in-frame clones, some missing. The sample contains 27,000 or so clones, roughly 88% of which appear only once. The CDR3 has 16 residues. CDR1 is SGHVS and CDR2 is FQNEAQ in the germline V gene. The V gene lost 0 bases and the J gene lost 2 bases, with 10 bases spanning the gap. The rearrangement links TRBV7-8 to TRBJ2-2; perhaps TRBD1 as D (6 bases). Specimen: peripheral blood. This TCR was recovered from a woman in her fifties or sixties with active COVID-19. CDR3 sequence reads: CASSLAVDSNTGELFF. CDR3 coding DNA: TGTGCCAGCAGCTTAGCAGTGGACAGTAACACCGGGGAGCTGTTTTTT.